This TCR beta chain emerged from a study of radiation and T cells in renal cell carcinoma (TCRdb year 2020). About the full investigation: Samples were obtained from a clinical trial, in which 15 Gy stereotactic body radiation therapy was delivered to primary renal cell carcinomas and nephrectomy was performed 4 weeks later. A total of around 50 samples underwent TCR beta sequencing, made up of some 26 tumors and roughly 27 peripheral blood samples. Across all 55 or so samples, 4,016,671 unique CDR3 nucleotide sequences, encoding about 3,000,000 unique CDR3 amino acid sequences, were identified.

TCR beta libraries were generated from genomic DNA with the immunoSEQ kit, following the manufacturer's recommendations. To prepare the libraries, a first multiplex PCR with proprietary primers was run, followed by a second PCR that added unique barcodes, and a bead cleanup was done after each round. Each sample batch included a kit-provided positive control reaction and a negative control reaction. The final libraries were assessed on an Agilent 4200 TapeStation D1000 ScreenTape, pooled by volume, and quantified by qPCR. An Illumina NextSeq500 fitted with a MidOutput 150-cycle cartridge performed the sequencing, running 156 Read1 cycles and 15 Index1 cycles with the kit's custom primers. The pooled library was loaded at roughly 1 pM with an approximately 21% PhiX control spike-in. Per the authors' processing: Vendor-processed data were analyzed in R, with a clonotype defined as all T cells sharing the same CDR3 nucleotide sequence. In the clone abundance analyses, frequencies in each sample were normalized to that sample's 10,000 most abundant clones. Public T cell clones, averaging fewer than five per sample, were removed before analysis. Tumor-enriched and baseline blood-enriched clonotypes were defined by at least a 32-fold difference in abundance between compartments. A beta-binomial differential abundance model was used to identify clonotypes that expanded or contracted between blood time points. Similarity between tumor and blood repertoires was quantified using the Baroni-Urbani and Buser coefficient, and groups were compared with two-tailed Wilcoxon tests in R. This is the immuneACCESS table as TCRdb keeps it, with only in-frame sequences that have V and J called. A part of the clones is gone; compared with another copy, unresolved V genes explain less than half, and the rest is unexplained. V, J and clone size are taken as reported in that table, and D and trimming were inferred from the DNA itself. This sample gives roughly 49,000 clones in total; approximately 80% of them show up just once. Approximately 28% of the sample is held by the ten biggest clonotypes.

This clone has a handful of counts. Its antigen specificity is not known. Base-call qualities are not available, and no considerably larger clone is one nucleotide away. The paper as a whole reports these results and caveats: Top tumor clonotypes rose in blood from baseline to 2 weeks post-radiation, then contracted by 4 weeks, suggesting transient expansion of tumor-resident clones. The single-armed trial design could not address effects of radiation dose or scheduling on the TCR repertoire. Dynamics of the blood repertoire were not tracked past 4 weeks after treatment. Because pretreatment tumor biopsies were not available, the baseline intratumoral presence of clonotypes could not be determined.

The CDR3 goes from the cysteine to the phenylalanine over 16 residues. Only the CDR3 portion is preserved as DNA: 48 bases, with reading frame beginning at the first base. CDR1 and CDR2 (LGHNA, YNFKEQ) derive from the germline V gene. Trimming takes 0 bases from V and 4 bases from J, and the germline ends sit 15 bases apart. The time point label corresponds to: blood 2 weeks post-SBRT. The treatment or condition tag for this specimen amounts to: 15 Gy SBRT to primary tumor, nephrectomy 4 weeks later. To follow tumor-enriched clonotypes, serial peripheral blood was collected from radiation-treated patients at baseline and at 2 weeks and 4 weeks after SBRT. Renal cell carcinoma with clear cell pathology was present in all patients. Genomic DNA for TCR sequencing was prepared using the QIAamp DNA Blood Mini Kit (Qiagen). The analyses included just those samples that passed every quality control check.

This chain joins TRBV4-2 to TRBJ1-2, with TRBD1 tentatively as D gene (5 bases match). This specimen was blood, taken from a patient whose treatment included radiotherapy and nephrectomy. The receptor was derived from a woman in her 70s with renal cell carcinoma. The CDR3 protein sequence reads: CASSQELNTGPYGYTF. The DNA sequence reads TGTGCCAGCAGCCAAGAGTTGAACACGGGACCCTATGGCTACACCTTC.